The T cell receptor (beta chain) described here comes from a study of metastatic and nonmetastatic thyroid tumors. Turning to the study itself: Malignant thyroid and benign thyroid patients provided blood and tumor or nodule tissue whose repertoires were compared. Findings and caveats of the study: Significantly greater TCR beta diversity was reportedly found in malignant thyroid tumors than in benign nodules (in blood and tumor).

This clone was counted between two and nine times. Its specificity is unknown. Compared with germline, one end of the junction differs, possibly owing to a read error. As processed by the authors: A classifier of distant metastasis in papillary thyroid cancer was built from CDR3 differences (across clinicopathological groups). MiXCR was used by TCRdb to re-call the PCR reads. TCRdb assigned the V and J calls; the authors' analysis was not used. The sample shows 40,000 or so clones, roughly 17% of them seen only once. All patients were treatment-naive before thyroid surgery. CDR3 length: 17 amino acids. The germline V gene encodes CDR1 MDHEN and CDR2 SYDVKM.

Sequencing was carried out using tumor tissue. This clonotype originated in a female donor with papillary thyroid cancer or a benign thyroid nodule (not recorded which). Some clones in this sample may be carry-over from other donors' samples. The chain employs TRBV28 and TRBJ2-7, with 9 bases identical to TRBD1. The CDR3 here is CASSIWGTGFATYEQYF. The CDR3 region has the DNA TGTGCCAGCAGTATCTGGGGGACAGGGTTCGCCACCTATGAGCAGTACTTC.